These 14 T cell receptor beta chains were sequenced from one sample in a study of chemoradiotherapy in HPV16-positive cancers. Sequencing was performed with immunoSEQ multiplex PCR; in TCRdb, only in-frame clones are kept and a portion is missing. The repertoire includes some 15,000 clones, roughly nine tenths of them detected once, and around a fifth sits in the top ten. The sample in question was blood, obtained from a patient who underwent chemoradiotherapy. Receptor source: a human donor with HPV-associated anogenital cancer.

The chain couples TRBV13 to TRBJ2-5; 8 bases align to TRBD2. Germline loops: CDR1 PRHDT, CDR2 FYEKMQ (reference sequence). This CDR3 contains 16 residues. The V gene end was trimmed by 4 bases and the J gene end by 1 base; junction bases not matched to a gene: 8. For the CDR3, the DNA is TGTGCCAGCAGCTCCCGGGATAGCGGGGTCCAAGAGACCCAGTACTTC. Amino acids: CASSSRDSGVQETQYF.

The CDR3 bases are TGTGCCAGAAGCTTATTAAGTGGGGTGCCGAGCGAGTTCTTC. Translation: CARSLLSGVPSEFF. This chain joins TRBV5-3 and TRBJ2-1; D is uncertain. TRBV5-3 is an open reading frame, and its role is uncertain. The V end lost 2 bases, the J end lost 14 bases, and 20 bases lay between the germline ends. The CDR3 consists of 14 residues.

The chain employs TRBV7-3 and TRBJ2-1, with D possibly matching TRBD2 (5 bases). Trimming left V 1 base short and J 7 bases short, with 14 bases between. In germline, CDR1 is SGHTA, CDR2 FQGTGA. The CDR3 is 15 residues long. CDR3 sequence reads: CASSLIPSKLNEQFF. The CDR3 DNA reads as TGTGCCAGCAGCTTAATACCTAGCAAGTTGAATGAGCAGTTCTTC. Drawing the rest from reference TRBV7-3 and TRBJ2-1, the complete variable domain is GAGVSQTPSNKVTEKGKYVELRCDPISGHTALYWYRQSLGQGPEFLIYFQGTGAADDSGLPNDRFFAVRPEGSVSTLKIQRTERGDSAVYLCASSLIPSKLNEQFFGPGTRLTVL.

The rearrangement joins TRBV11-2 to TRBJ1-2; D gene ambiguous. Trimming removed 1 base at V and 4 bases at J, with 4 bases between. Germline CDR1 and CDR2: SGHAT and FQNNGV. The CDR3 is made up of 12 amino acids. CDR3 sequence: CASSLAGYGYTF. For the CDR3, the DNA is TGTGCCAGCAGCTTAGCAGGCTATGGCTACACCTTC.

The chain carries TRBV4-1 and TRBJ2-2; D is possibly TRBD1 (6 bases). This CDR3 has 15 amino acids. The V end lost 4 bases, the J end lost 9 bases, and 18 bases lay between the germline ends. Germline V gene lookup returns CDR1 MGHRA and CDR2 YSYEKL. In DNA, the CDR3 is TGCGCCAGCAGCCCCGTGAATCAGGGGCGGCGGGAGCTGTTTTTT. It encodes CASSPVNQGRRELFF.

The chain employs TRBV4-2 and TRBJ2-1; maybe TRBD2 (5 bases). CDR1 LGHNA and CDR2 YNFKEQ come from the germline V gene. Trimming pared 0 bases from V and 6 bases from J, leaving 18 bases between. The CDR3 totals 17 residues. CDR3 nucleotides: TGTGCCAGCAGCCAAGATTGGGCTGTAAGCGGCCTCAATGAGCAGTTCTTC. It specifies CASSQDWAVSGLNEQFF.

The chain carries TRBV7-2 and TRBJ1-4; 10 bases line up with TRBD1. V was pared by 5 bases and J by 8 bases, with 11 bases of the junction left unmatched. This CDR3 comprises 16 residues. CDR1 is SGHTA and CDR2 is FQGNSA in the germline V gene. The CDR3 nucleotides read TGTGCCAGCAGCCCAGAGCCGGGACAGGGGCAGGAAAAACTGTTTTTT. Its protein product is CASSPEPGQGQEKLFF.

This chain joins TRBV28 and TRBJ1-1, with D possibly matching TRBD1 (6 bases). CDR3 length: 11 residues. V was pared by 6 bases and J by 11 bases, with 13 bases between. CDR1 is MDHEN and CDR2 is SYDVKM in the germline V gene. The CDR3: CASRTDRMAFF. CDR3 DNA: TGTGCCAGCAGGACAGACAGGATGGCTTTCTTT.

The chain recombines TRBV2 with TRBJ1-2; no clear D. Per germline, CDR1 SNHLY and CDR2 FYNNEI. CDR3 length: 8 residues. Trimming stripped 8 bases from V and 8 bases from J, with 3 bases between. The CDR3 DNA reads TGTGCCAGCGAAGGCTACACCTTC. This gives the protein CASEGYTF.

This clone was observed a few times. The rearrangement joins TRBV7-9 to TRBJ2-1, with TRBD2 matching over 10 bases. With V trimmed by 5 bases and J by 6 bases, 4 bases remained unmatched. The CDR3 sequence is 14 residues long. Germline values: CDR1 SEHNR, CDR2 FQNEAQ (reference sequence). CDR3 sequence reads: CASSPGLAINEQFF. CDR3 coding DNA: TGTGCCAGCAGCCCGGGACTAGCGATCAATGAGCAGTTCTTC.

The genes are TRBV11-2 and TRBJ2-2; 9 bases are a match to TRBD1. Germline V gene sequence: CDR1 SGHAT, CDR2 FQNNGV. This CDR3 has 17 amino acids. The V and J ends lost 5 bases and 4 bases, in that order; junction bases with no gene match: 11. The CDR3 nucleotides read TGTGCCAGCAGCCCTAGGACAGGGGAGATTGGCACCGGGGAGCTGTTTTTT. Protein sequence: CASSPRTGEIGTGELFF. The whole variable domain, filled in from reference TRBV11-2 and TRBJ2-2, reads EAGVAQSPRYKIIEKRQSVAFWCNPISGHATLYWYQQILGQGPKLLIQFQNNGVVDDSQLPKDRFSAERLKGVDSTLKIQPAKLEDSAVYLCASSPRTGEIGTGELFFGEGSRLTVL.

The chain links TRBV6-6 to TRBJ2-7, with 11 bases that match TRBD2. The CDR3 is 14 amino acids. The germline CDR1 and CDR2 sequences are MNHNY and SVGAGI (reference sequence). J lost 5 bases, V lost 6 bases, and 6 bases had no gene match. The CDR3 is CASSISGGDHEQYF. The CDR3, as DNA: TGTGCCAGCAGCATTAGCGGGGGGGACCACGAGCAGTACTTC.

V usage is TRBV7-2 and J usage is TRBJ1-5; D remains ambiguous. Germline assignment: CDR1 SGHTA and CDR2 FQGNSA. V lost 5 bases and J 0 bases, leaving 11 bases between the germline ends. The CDR3 consists of 15 residues. CDR3 DNA: TGTGCCAGCAGCCCGTGGACGGATAGCAATCAGCCCCAGCATTTT. It is translated as CASSPWTDSNQPQHF.

This chain's CDR3 is CASSSPYGRGAGANYGYTF. The CDR3 DNA reads as TGTGCCAGCAGCTCACCCTACGGCAGAGGGGCCGGGGCTAACTATGGCTACACCTTC. The V call is TRBV9, the J call TRBJ1-2; D possibly corresponds to TRBD1 (5 bases). The CDR3 loop spans 19 amino acids. With 4 bases removed from V and 0 bases from J, the gap between germline ends came to 25 bases. Germline V gene data show CDR1 as SGDLS and CDR2 as YYNGEE.